This TCR beta chain was observed in a study of blood T cell repertoires in COVID-19. Study-level background: The study drew acute and convalescent COVID-19 samples from the United States, Italy and Spain. T cells, B-cell-depleted T cells, or PBMCs provided the cDNA or gDNA that served as material.

In the original workflow: Estimation of nucleated cell counts relied on the amplification of reference gene primers. Sequencing used immunoSEQ multiplex PCR; TCRdb keeps in-frame clones, though not all of them. Clone size and V and J calls were adopted from that table, with D and trimming inferred from the DNA. The data show some 350,000 clones, around 91% seen once. Sequencing input: peripheral blood. This sequence was found in a woman between 18 and 29 years old who had recovered from COVID-19.

CDR3 amino acids: CASSLEPGRGQETQYF. The CDR3 nucleotides read TGTGCCAGCAGCTTGGAGCCGGGTAGGGGACAAGAGACCCAGTACTTC. The chain carries TRBV5-4 and TRBJ2-5; possible D gene TRBD1, 5 bases. Per the germline V gene, CDR1 is SGHNT and CDR2 is YYREEE (reference sequence). Trimming left V 0 bases short and J 2 bases short, with 14 bases between. There are 16 residues in the CDR3.